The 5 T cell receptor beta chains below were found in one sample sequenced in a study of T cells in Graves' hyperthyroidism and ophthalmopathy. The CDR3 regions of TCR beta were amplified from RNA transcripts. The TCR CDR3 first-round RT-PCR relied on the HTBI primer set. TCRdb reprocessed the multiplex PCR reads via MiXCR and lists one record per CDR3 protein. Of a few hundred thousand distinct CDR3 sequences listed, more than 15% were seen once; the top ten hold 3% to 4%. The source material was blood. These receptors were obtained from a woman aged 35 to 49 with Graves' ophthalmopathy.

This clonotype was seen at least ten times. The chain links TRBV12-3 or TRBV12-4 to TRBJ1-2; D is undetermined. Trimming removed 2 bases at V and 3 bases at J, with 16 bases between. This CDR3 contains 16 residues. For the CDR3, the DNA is TGTGCCAGCAGTTTAAATTGGGTGGCAACGGACTATGGCTACACCTTC. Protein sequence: CASSLNWVATDYGYTF.

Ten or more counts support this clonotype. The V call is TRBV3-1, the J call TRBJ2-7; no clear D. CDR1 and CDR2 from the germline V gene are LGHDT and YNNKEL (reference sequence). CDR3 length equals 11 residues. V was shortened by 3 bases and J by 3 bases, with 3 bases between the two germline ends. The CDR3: CASSQIYEQYF. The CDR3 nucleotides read TGTGCCAGCAGCCAGATCTACGAGCAGTACTTC.

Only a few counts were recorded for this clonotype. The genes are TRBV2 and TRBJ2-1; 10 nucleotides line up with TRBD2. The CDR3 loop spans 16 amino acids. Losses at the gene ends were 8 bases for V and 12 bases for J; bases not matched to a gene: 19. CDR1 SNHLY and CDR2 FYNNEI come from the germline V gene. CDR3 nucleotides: TGTGCCAGCCATTTGAGGGAGGCTAGCGGGAGTGGTGGGCAGTTCTTC. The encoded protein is CASHLREASGSGGQFF.

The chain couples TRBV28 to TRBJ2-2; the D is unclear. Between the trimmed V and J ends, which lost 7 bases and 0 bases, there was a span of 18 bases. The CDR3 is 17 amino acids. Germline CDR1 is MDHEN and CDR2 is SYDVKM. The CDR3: CASTYTIFTPNTGELFF. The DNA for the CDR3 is TGTGCCAGCACCTATACGATCTTTACCCCGAACACCGGGGAGCTGTTTTTT.

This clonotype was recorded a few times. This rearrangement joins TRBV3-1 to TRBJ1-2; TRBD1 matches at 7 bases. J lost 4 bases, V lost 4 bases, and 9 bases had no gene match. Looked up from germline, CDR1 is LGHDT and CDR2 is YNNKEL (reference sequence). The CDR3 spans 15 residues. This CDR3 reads CASSRKPRDSYGYTF. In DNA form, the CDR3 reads TGTGCCAGCAGCCGAAAGCCTCGGGACAGCTATGGCTACACCTTC.